This T cell receptor beta chain was profiled in a study of blood T cell repertoires in COVID-19. The CDR3 length is 14 residues. Deletions cut 0 bases from V and 4 bases from J, with 6 bases between. Looked up from germline, CDR1 is KGHSH and CDR2 is LQKENI. Measured with immunoSEQ multiplex PCR; TCRdb has only the in-frame clones, and not every one. The sample records about 200,000 clones, around 87% being singletons. This chain links TRBV18 with TRBJ2-2, with no clear D. Specimen: peripheral blood. The clonotype comes from a man in his 60s who had recovered from COVID-19. The CDR3, as DNA: TGTGCCAGCTCACCACCGCGGTTCACCGGGGAGCTGTTTTTT. Protein product: CASSPPRFTGELFF.